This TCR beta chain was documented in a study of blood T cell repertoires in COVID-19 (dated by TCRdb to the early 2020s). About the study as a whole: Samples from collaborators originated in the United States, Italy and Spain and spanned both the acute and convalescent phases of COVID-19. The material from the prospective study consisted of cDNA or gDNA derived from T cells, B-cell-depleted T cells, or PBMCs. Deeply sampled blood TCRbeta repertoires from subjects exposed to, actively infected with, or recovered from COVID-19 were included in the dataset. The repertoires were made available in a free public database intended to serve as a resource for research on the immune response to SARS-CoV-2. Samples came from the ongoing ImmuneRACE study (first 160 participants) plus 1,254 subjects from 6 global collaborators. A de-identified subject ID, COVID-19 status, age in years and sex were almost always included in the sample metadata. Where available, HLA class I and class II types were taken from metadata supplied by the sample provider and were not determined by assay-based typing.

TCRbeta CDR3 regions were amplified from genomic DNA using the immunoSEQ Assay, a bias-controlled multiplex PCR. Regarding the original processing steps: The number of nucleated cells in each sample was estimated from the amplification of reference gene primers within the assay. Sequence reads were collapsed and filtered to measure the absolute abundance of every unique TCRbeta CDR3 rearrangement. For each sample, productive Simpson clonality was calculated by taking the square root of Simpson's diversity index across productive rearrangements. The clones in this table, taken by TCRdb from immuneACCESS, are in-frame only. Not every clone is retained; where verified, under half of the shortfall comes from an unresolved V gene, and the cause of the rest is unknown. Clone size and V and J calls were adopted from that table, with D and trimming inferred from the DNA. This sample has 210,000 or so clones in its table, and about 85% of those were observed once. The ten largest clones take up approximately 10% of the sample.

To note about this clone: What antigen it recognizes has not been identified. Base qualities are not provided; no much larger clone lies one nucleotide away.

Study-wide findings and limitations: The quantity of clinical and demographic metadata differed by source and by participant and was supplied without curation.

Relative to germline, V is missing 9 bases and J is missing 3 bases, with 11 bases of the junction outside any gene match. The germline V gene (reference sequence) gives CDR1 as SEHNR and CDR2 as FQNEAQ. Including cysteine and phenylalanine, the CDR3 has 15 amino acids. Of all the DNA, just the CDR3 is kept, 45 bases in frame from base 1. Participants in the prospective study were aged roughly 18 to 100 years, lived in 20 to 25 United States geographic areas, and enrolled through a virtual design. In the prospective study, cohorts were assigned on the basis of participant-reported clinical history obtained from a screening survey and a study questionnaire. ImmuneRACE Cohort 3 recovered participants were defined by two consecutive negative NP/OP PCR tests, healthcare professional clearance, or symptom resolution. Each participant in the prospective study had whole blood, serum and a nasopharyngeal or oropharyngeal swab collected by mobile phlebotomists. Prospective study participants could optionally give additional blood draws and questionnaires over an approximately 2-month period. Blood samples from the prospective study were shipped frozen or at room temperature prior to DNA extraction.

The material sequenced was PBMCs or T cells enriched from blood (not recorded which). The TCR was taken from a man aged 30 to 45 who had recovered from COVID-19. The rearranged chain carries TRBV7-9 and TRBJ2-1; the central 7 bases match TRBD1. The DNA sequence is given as TGTGCCAGTTCCCTCAAAGACAGGGACTACAATGAGCAGTTCTTC. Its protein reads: CASSLKDRDYNEQFF. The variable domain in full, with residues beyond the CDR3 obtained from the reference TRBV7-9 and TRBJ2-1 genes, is DTGVSQNPRHKITKRGQNVTFRCDPISEHNRLYWYRQTLGQGPEFLTYFQNEAQLEKSRLLSDRFSAERPKGSFSTLEIQRTEQGDSAMYLCASSLKDRDYNEQFFGPGTRLTVL.